The 5 T cell receptor beta chains in this list originate from one sample, sequenced in a study of molecular identifiers for immune sequencing clone quantification. TCRdb redid the calling of the PCR reads with MiXCR, one entry per CDR3 protein. The sample yields 400,000 to 600,000 distinct CDR3 sequences, around 23% seen once. The sample taken for sequencing was naive CD8+ T cells from blood, with Jurkat cell RNA spiked in. Documented subset: FACS-sorted CD8+CD4-CCR7+CD45RA+ naive T cells. Receptors were obtained from a human donor in good health. Some libraries in this study had Jurkat cell RNA spiked in.

This clonotype was recorded many times. The chain combines TRBV7-9 with TRBJ2-7; 7 bases fit TRBD1. CDR3 length: 12 residues. Germline values: CDR1 SEHNR, CDR2 FQNEAQ (reference sequence). J lost 3 bases, V lost 4 bases, and 0 bases had no gene match. The CDR3 DNA sequence: TGTGCCAGCAGCTGGGACAGCTACGAGCAGTACTTC. This gives the protein CASSWDSYEQYF. The whole variable domain, remainder taken from reference TRBV7-9 and TRBJ2-7, is DTGVSQNPRHKITKRGQNVTFRCDPISEHNRLYWYRQTLGQGPEFLTYFQNEAQLEKSRLLSDRFSAERPKGSFSTLEIQRTEQGDSAMYLCASSWDSYEQYFGPGTRLTVT.

Turning to this clonotype: A much more abundant neighbour one base away suggests this may be a read error. This sequence joins TRBV20-1 and TRBJ2-3, with D possibly matching TRBD1 (5 bases). Germline CDR1 reads DFQATT; CDR2 reads SNEGSKA (reference sequence). CDR3 length equals 11 residues. The CDR3 DNA reads TGCAGTGCTGGAGATCAGGGTACGCAGTATTTT. Translation: CSAGDQGTQYF.

Concerning this clonotype itself: A read error may account for a junction end that differs from germline. The rearrangement joins TRBV20-1 to TRBJ2-7; 7 positions agree with TRBD1. Germline-derived CDR1 and CDR2 are DFQATT and SNEGSKA (reference sequence). The CDR3 has 13 amino acids. CDR3 sequence reads: CSASRDRSYEQCF. The CDR3 nucleotides read TGCAGTGCTAGCCGGGACAGATCCTACGAGCAGTGCTTC.

The sample holds many counts of this clonotype. The chain has TRBV29-1 and TRBJ1-1; tentative D call: TRBD1 (5 bases). Germline CDR1 SQVTM, CDR2 ANQGSEA. The CDR3 consists of 12 residues. Trimming removed 4 bases from V and 4 bases from J, with 10 bases in between. In DNA, the CDR3 is TGCAGCGTTGTAGCAGGGAGCACTGAAGCTTTCTTT. It codes for CSVVAGSTEAFF. The full variable domain, its missing parts supplied by reference TRBV29-1 and TRBJ1-1, is SAVISQKPSRDICQRGTSLTIQCQVDSQVTMMFWYRQQPGQSLTLIATANQGSEATYESGFVIDKFPISRPNLTFSTLTVSNMSPEDSSIYLCSVVAGSTEAFFGQGTRLTVV.

Written as DNA, the CDR3 is TGTGCCTGGAGTGTAGCGGGGGGGCCGAGGGTGGCCCAGTACTTC. Translation: CAWSVAGGPRVAQYF. This chain connects TRBV30 to TRBJ2-5, with 10 bases that match TRBD2. Per the germline V gene, CDR1 is GTSNPN and CDR2 is SVGIG (reference sequence). The junction had 10 bases not matched to a gene; V was cut back by 0 bases and J by 9 bases. This CDR3 has 15 amino acids.